This is a list of T cell receptor beta chains from one sample in a study of blood T cells in healthy people across ages. One entry per CDR3 protein results from TCRdb running MiXCR on the 5' RACE reads. In the table there are approximately 800,000 distinct CDR3 sequences, around half of which are singletons. Sequencing used blood. These receptors were taken from an older man in good health. Each CDR3 is given with its conserved first and last residue. D genes are given only for firm matches. Rows give clone size only sometimes, using once, few, many, or a class for an expanded clone.

J gene	V gene	clone size	D gene	CDR3 DNA	CDR3 protein
TRBJ2-3	TRBV9	NA	TRBD2	TGTGCCAGCAACGCGGGGGGTTCTGATACGCAGTATTTT	CASNAGGSDTQYF
TRBJ2-7	TRBV7-2	many	NA	TGTGCCAGCAGCCCACAATCGGGCTTTGACTACGAGCAGTACTTC	CASSPQSGFDYEQYF
TRBJ2-3	TRBV27	NA	NA	TGTGCCAGCAGTTTATTAGCGGAGGGATGGGTGACAGATACGCAGTATTTT	CASSLLAEGWVTDTQYF
TRBJ2-7	TRBV6-2/TRBV6-3	NA	TRBD1	TGTGCCAGCAGACCATACAGGGGCTACAATGAGCAGTACTTC	CASRPYRGYNEQYF
TRBJ2-4	TRBV6-6	NA	NA	TGTGCCAGCAGTCCCAGGACAGCTGAAGCCAAAAACATTCAGTACTTC	CASSPRTAEAKNIQYF
TRBJ2-3	TRBV7-2	once	TRBD2	TGTGCCAGCAGCATACTCCCCGCTAGCGGGACAAGCACAGATACGCAGTATTTT	CASSILPASGTSTDTQYF
TRBJ2-7	TRBV29-1	NA	TRBD2	TGCAGCGTTGATTCTAGCGGGAGGCCGGGGGAGCAGTACTTC	CSVDSSGRPGEQYF
TRBJ1-1	TRBV7-9	NA	NA	TGTGCCAGCAGCTCGATGGTGATAGACAGGTCTGAAGCTTTCTTT	CASSSMVIDRSEAFF
TRBJ2-5	TRBV7-2	NA	TRBD1	TGTGCCAGCAGCGTAGCAGGGACAGGAGCGCTGTACTTC	CASSVAGTGALYF
TRBJ1-5	TRBV2	NA	TRBD1	TGTGCCAGCAGACAGGGGCCGAGGGATCAGCCCCAGCATTTT	CASRQGPRDQPQHF
TRBJ2-5	TRBV5-1	few	TRBD2	TGCGCCAGCAGCCCAGGACTAGCGGGAGCTATAGAGACCCAGTACTTC	CASSPGLAGAIETQYF
TRBJ1-6	TRBV12-3/TRBV12-4	once	NA	TGTGCCAGCAGTACGACCGGGACCATTTCACCCCTCCACTTT	CASSTTGTISPLHF
TRBJ2-5	TRBV7-2	many	NA	TGTGCCAGCAGCTTAGAAGGAGGGGGCGATTCAGAGACCCAGTACTTC	CASSLEGGGDSETQYF
TRBJ2-7	TRBV20-1	few	NA	TGCAGTGCTAGAATCAGGGGTATCAACGAGCAGTACTTC	CSARIRGINEQYF
TRBJ2-6	TRBV28	NA	NA	TGTGCCATCAAAGGGCAGGCCTCTGGGGCCAACGTCCTGACTTTC	CAIKGQASGANVLTF
TRBJ1-2	TRBV6-5	NA	NA	TGTGCCAGCAGTTACTCGGACCGACCTGGGGCGCACACCTTC	CASSYSDRPGAHTF
TRBJ2-5	TRBV6-2/TRBV6-3	NA	NA	TGTGCCAGCAGAAAGCAGGAGCGAGAGACCCAGTACTTC	CASRKQERETQYF
TRBJ1-5	TRBV29-1	NA	NA	TGCAGCGTTGGGAATAGAGGGAACCAGCCCCAGCATTTT	CSVGNRGNQPQHF
TRBJ1-1	TRBV20-1	NA	TRBD1	TGCAGTGCTATCTCCGGACAGGGGGCGACTGAAGCTTTCTTT	CSAISGQGATEAFF
TRBJ2-1	TRBV7-8	NA	TRBD2	TGTGCCAGCAGCCGTGGACTAGCGGGGGGGCCAGGATTTGAGCAGTTCTTC	CASSRGLAGGPGFEQFF
TRBJ2-5	TRBV3-1	NA	NA	TGTGCCAGCAGCCAAGATTCGGGTTTGAGCGAGACCCAGTACTTC	CASSQDSGLSETQYF
TRBJ2-3	TRBV7-7	NA	TRBD2	TGTGCCAGCAGCTCTAGCGGGAGTGAGACAGATACGCAGTATTTT	CASSSSGSETDTQYF
TRBJ2-7	TRBV20-1	few	TRBD2	TGCAGTGCTAAAACGGGACTAGCGGGTCCCTCCTACGAGCAGTACTTC	CSAKTGLAGPSYEQYF
TRBJ2-7	TRBV21-1	NA	NA	TGTGCCAGCAGCAAAGCCAGTTCCTACGAGCAGTACTTC	CASSKASSYEQYF
TRBJ1-5	TRBV20-1	few	NA	TGCAGTGCTAGAAGAAAAGGACATCAGCCCCAGCATTTT	CSARRKGHQPQHF
TRBJ1-4	TRBV6-1	NA	TRBD1	TGTGCCAGCAGTGTATTGGGACAGCCAAATGAAAAACTGTTTTTT	CASSVLGQPNEKLFF
TRBJ2-2	TRBV18	few	NA	TGTGCCAGCTCACCACCGGGGACGAACACCGGGGAGCTGTTTTTT	CASSPPGTNTGELFF
TRBJ2-5	TRBV10-3	few	TRBD2	TGTGCCACCGGAGCGGGAGGGCCAGGAGAGACCCAGTACTTC	CATGAGGPGETQYF
TRBJ2-3	TRBV6-4	few	NA	TGTGCCAGCAGTGACTCACGCGGGGACACAGATACGCAGTATTTT	CASSDSRGDTDTQYF
TRBJ2-7	TRBV5-1	NA	NA	TGCGCCAGCAGCTTGGATGGAGACTACTACAATGAGCAGTACTTC	CASSLDGDYYNEQYF
TRBJ2-7	TRBV21-1	NA	NA	TGTGCCAGCAGCAAGGAACCCGTCGACAATGAGCAGTACTTC	CASSKEPVDNEQYF
TRBJ1-2	TRBV29-1	few	TRBD1	TGCAGCCTATGGACAGGGGGCGCGTTTGGCTACACCTTC	CSLWTGGAFGYTF
TRBJ1-4	TRBV6-1	once	NA	TGTGCCAGCAGCATTAGTCGGGGGAAAAAACTGTTTTTT	CASSISRGKKLFF
TRBJ2-1	TRBV7-2	NA	TRBD2	TGTGCCAGCAGCTTGGGACTAGCGGGGAGAACTGAGCAGTTCTTC	CASSLGLAGRTEQFF
TRBJ2-1	TRBV9	NA	NA	TGTGCCAGCAGCGCAGGGACTTCCGAGGATGAGCAGTTCTTC	CASSAGTSEDEQFF
TRBJ2-1	TRBV27	NA	TRBD2	TGTGCCAGCAGTCCACTAGCGGGTAACGACAATGAGCAGTTCTTC	CASSPLAGNDNEQFF
TRBJ1-4	TRBV7-6	NA	NA	TGTGCCAGCAGCTTGACCCCTGGGCAGACTGGTGCAACTAATGAAGAACTGTTTTTT	CASSLTPGQTGATNEELFF
TRBJ2-1	TRBV12-3/TRBV12-4	NA	NA	TGTGCCAGCAGTTTATGGCAGAATGAGCAGTTCTTC	CASSLWQNEQFF
TRBJ1-2	TRBV12-5	NA	TRBD1	TGTGCTAGTGGCACAACCACGGACAGGGACGGCTACACCTTC	CASGTTTDRDGYTF
TRBJ2-2	TRBV5-1	NA	TRBD2	TGCGCCAGCAGCGACATGACTAGCGGGAGTACCGGGGAGCTGTTTTTT	CASSDMTSGSTGELFF
TRBJ2-7	TRBV7-2	NA	TRBD1	TGTGCCAGCAGCCGGACAGGGCATCAGTACTTC	CASSRTGHQYF
TRBJ2-3	TRBV27	few	NA	TGTGCCAGCAGTTTATCCTACCCAGATACGCAGTATTTT	CASSLSYPDTQYF
TRBJ2-1	TRBV14	NA	TRBD2	TGTGCCAGCAGTCAGAGACTAGCGGAATCCAATGAGCAGTTCTTC	CASSQRLAESNEQFF
TRBJ2-3	TRBV7-2	NA	TRBD2	TGTGCCAGCAGCCCTAGCGGAGAATCCGCGCAGTATTTT	CASSPSGESAQYF
TRBJ2-5	TRBV20-1	NA	NA	TGCAGTGCTTGGTCCCACCAAGAGACCCAGTACTTC	CSAWSHQETQYF
TRBJ2-1	TRBV28	NA	TRBD2	TGTGCCGGCACGGGTAGCGGGAGGAATGAGCAGTTCTTC	CAGTGSGRNEQFF
TRBJ2-5	TRBV18	NA	TRBD2	TGTGCCAGCTCGACACTAGCGGGTGACCGAGAGACCCAGTACTTC	CASSTLAGDRETQYF
TRBJ2-7	TRBV7-9	few	NA	TGTGCCAGCAGCTTAGAAGAGGGGGTATCGTACGAGCAGTACTTC	CASSLEEGVSYEQYF
TRBJ2-7	TRBV7-2	many	NA	TGTGCCAGCAGCTTAAGTGGAGGTGATGGCTACGAGCAGTACTTC	CASSLSGGDGYEQYF
TRBJ2-7	TRBV3-1	few	NA	TGTGCCAGCAGCCAGCCGTTTAGCGCTTACTACGAGCAGTACTTC	CASSQPFSAYYEQYF
TRBJ2-7	TRBV20-1	NA	NA	TGCAGTGCGGCGGGGACACAATACGAGCAGTACTTC	CSAAGTQYEQYF
TRBJ2-7	TRBV27	NA	TRBD1	TGTGCCAGCCGGGGGCGGGACAGGGTTAACGAGCAGTACTTC	CASRGRDRVNEQYF
TRBJ2-3	TRBV29-1	NA	NA	TGCAGCGTTGAACTGGGAGGTGGAGATACGCAGTATTTT	CSVELGGGDTQYF
TRBJ2-2	TRBV6-1	NA	NA	TGTGCCAGCAGTGAACAGACTAGTTGGACCGGGGAGCTGTTTTTT	CASSEQTSWTGELFF